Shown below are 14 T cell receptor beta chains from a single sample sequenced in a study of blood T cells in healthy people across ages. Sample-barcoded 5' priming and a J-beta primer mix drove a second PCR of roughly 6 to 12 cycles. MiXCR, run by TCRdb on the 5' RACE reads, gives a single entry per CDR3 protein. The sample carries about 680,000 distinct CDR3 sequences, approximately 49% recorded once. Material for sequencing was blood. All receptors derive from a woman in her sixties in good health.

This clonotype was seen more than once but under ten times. In DNA, the CDR3 is TGTGCCAGCAGTGACGGGGCGGGTGAGACCCAGTACTTC. Translating it yields CASSDGAGETQYF. This chain links TRBV6-4 with TRBJ2-7, with D perhaps being TRBD1 or TRBD2 (5 bases each). TRBJ2-5 matches the DNA end more closely, so the J call is doubtful. The CDR3 loop spans 13 amino acids. Germline V CDR1 and CDR2: MRHNA, SNTAGT.

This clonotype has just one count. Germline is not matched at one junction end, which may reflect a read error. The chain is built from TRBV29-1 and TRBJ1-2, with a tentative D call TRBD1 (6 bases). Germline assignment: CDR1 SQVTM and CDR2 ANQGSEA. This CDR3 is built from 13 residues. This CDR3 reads CSAPQGLNCGYTF. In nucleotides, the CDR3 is TGCAGCGCCCCACAGGGTTTAAACTGTGGCTACACCTTC.

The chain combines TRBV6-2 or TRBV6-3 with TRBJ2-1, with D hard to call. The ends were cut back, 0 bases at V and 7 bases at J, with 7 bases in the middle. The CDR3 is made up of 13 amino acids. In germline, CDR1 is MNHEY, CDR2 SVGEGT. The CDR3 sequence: CASSYSDRNEQFF. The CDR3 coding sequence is TGTGCCAGCAGTTACTCTGACCGGAATGAGCAGTTCTTC.

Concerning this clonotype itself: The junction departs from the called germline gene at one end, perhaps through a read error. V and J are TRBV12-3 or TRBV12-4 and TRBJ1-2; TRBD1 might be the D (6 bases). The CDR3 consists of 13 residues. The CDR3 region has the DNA TGTGCCAGCAACAGGGACCGAGGCTATGGTTACACCTTC. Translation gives CASNRDRGYGYTF.

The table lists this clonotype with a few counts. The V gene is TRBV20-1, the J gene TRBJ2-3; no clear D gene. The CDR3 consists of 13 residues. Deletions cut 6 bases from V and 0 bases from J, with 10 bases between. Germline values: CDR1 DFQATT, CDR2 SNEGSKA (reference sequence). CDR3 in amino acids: CSAPLGSTDTQYF. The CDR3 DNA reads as TGCAGTGCGCCCCTGGGGAGCACAGATACGCAGTATTTT.

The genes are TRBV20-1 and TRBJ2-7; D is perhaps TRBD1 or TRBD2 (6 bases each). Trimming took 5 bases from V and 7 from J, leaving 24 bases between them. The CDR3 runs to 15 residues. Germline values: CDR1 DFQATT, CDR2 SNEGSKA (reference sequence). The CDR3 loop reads CSAGSLGGFYNEQYF. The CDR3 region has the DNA TGCAGTGCTGGTTCCCTAGGGGGGTTCTACAATGAGCAGTACTTC.

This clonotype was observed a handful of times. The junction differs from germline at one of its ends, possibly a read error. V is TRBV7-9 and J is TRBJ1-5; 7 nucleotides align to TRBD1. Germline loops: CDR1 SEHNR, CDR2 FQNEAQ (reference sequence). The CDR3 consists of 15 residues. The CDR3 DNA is TGCGCCAGCAGCTTGCAGGGGGGATCCAATCAGCCCCAGCATTTT. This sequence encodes CASSLQGGSNQPQHF.

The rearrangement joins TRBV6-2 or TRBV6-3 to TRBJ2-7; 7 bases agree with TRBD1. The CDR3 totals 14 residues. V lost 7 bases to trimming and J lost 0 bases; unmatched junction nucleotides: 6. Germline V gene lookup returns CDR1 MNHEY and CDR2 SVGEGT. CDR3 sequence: CASTPDRFSYEQYF. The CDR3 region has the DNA TGTGCCAGCACCCCGGACAGGTTCTCCTACGAGCAGTACTTC.

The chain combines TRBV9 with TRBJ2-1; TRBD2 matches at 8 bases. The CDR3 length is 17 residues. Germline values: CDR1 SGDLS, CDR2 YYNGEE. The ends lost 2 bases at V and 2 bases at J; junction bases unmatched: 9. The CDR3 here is CASSVREAGVTYNEQFF. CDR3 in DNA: TGTGCCAGCAGCGTTAGAGAAGCGGGGGTAACCTACAATGAGCAGTTCTTC.

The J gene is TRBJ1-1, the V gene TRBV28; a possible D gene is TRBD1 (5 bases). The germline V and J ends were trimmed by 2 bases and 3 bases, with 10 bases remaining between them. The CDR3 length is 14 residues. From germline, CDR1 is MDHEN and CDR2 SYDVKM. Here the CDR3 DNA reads TGTGCCAGCAGTTTACAGGGTACTTACACTGAAGCTTTCTTT. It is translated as CASSLQGTYTEAFF.

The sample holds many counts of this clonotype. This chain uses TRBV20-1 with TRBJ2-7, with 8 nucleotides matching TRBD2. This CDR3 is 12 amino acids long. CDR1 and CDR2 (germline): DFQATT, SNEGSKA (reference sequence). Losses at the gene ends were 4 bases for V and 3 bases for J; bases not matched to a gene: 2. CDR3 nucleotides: TGCAGTGCTACGGGACTAGTCTACGAGCAGTACTTC. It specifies CSATGLVYEQYF.

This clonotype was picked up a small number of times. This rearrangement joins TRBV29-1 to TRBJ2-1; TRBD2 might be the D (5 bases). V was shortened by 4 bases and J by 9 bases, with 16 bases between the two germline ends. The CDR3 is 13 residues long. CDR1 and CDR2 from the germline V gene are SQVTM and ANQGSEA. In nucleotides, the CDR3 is TGCAGCGTTGTGAGGGAACTAGGTGGTGAGCAGTTCTTC. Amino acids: CSVVRELGGEQFF.

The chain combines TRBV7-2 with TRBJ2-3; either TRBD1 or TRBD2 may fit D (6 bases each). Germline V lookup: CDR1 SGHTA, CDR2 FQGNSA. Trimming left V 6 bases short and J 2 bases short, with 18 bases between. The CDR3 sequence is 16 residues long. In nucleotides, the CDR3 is TGTGCCAGCAGGGCCCGAGTCGGGGGCCTCACAGATACGCAGTATTTT. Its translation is CASRARVGGLTDTQYF.

The CDR3 region has the DNA TGCAGTGCTAGGGGGTGGGCGGGAGGTGCCCACAATGAGCAGTTCTTC. It encodes CSARGWAGGAHNEQFF. The rearrangement uses TRBV20-1 and TRBJ2-1, with TRBD2 identical over 8 bases. The trim removed 3 bases at V and 5 bases at J, leaving 12 bases unmatched. This CDR3 is 16 amino acids long. The germline V gene encodes CDR1 DFQATT and CDR2 SNEGSKA (reference sequence).